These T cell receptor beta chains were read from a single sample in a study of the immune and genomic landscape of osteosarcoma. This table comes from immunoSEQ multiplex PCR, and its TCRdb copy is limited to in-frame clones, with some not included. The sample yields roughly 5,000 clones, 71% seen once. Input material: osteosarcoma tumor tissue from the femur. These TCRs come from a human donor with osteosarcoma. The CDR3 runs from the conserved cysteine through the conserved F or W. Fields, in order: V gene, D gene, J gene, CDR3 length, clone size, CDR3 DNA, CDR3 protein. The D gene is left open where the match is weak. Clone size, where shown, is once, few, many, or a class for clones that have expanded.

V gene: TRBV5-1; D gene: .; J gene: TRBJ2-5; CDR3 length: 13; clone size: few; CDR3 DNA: TGCGCCAGCAGCTTGTTCGAGGGGGAGACCCAGTACTTC; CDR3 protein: CASSLFEGETQYF
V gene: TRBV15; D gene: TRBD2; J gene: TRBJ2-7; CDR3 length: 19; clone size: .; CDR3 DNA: TGTGCCACCAGCGTATACCCGGGACTAGCGGGAGGCCCCGAGTACGAGCAGTACTTC; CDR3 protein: CATSVYPGLAGGPEYEQYF
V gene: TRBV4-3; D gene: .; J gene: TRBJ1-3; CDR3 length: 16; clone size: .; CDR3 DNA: TGCGCCAGCAGCCAAAAGACCGCGACACCAAGAAACACCATATATTTT; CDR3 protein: CASSQKTATPRNTIYF
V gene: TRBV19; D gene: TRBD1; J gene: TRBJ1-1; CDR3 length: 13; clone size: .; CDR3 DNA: TGTGCCACCTCTGAGGGGGCGTGGACTGAAGCTTTCTTT; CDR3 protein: CATSEGAWTEAFF
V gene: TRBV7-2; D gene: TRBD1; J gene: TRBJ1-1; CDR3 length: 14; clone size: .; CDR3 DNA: TGTGCCAGCAGCGGACAGGGGCCCGGCACTGAAGCTTTCTTT; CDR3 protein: CASSGQGPGTEAFF
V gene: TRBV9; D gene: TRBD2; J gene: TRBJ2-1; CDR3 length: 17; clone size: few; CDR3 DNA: TGTGCCAGCAGCGTAAACCGGGAGGTTAGCTCCTACAATGAGCAGTTCTTC; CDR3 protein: CASSVNREVSSYNEQFF
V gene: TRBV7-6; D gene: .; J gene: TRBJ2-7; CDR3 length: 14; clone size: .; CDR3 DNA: TGTGCCAGCAGCCCCGGGACACCACCCTACGAGCAGTACTTC; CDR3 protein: CASSPGTPPYEQYF
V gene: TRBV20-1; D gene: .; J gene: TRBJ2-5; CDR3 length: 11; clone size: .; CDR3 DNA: TGCAGCACAGAATACCAAGAGACCCAGTACTTC; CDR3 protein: CSTEYQETQYF
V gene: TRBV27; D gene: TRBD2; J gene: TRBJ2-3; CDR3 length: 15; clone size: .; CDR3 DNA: TGTGCCAGCAGCGTGGCAGGGGATAGCGGGGCTACGCAGTATTTT; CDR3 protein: CASSVAGDSGATQYF
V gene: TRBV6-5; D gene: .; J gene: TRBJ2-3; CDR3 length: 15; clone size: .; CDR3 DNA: TGTGCCAGCAGCACGGGACAAGTTAGCACAGATACGCAGTATTTT; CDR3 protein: CASSTGQVSTDTQYF
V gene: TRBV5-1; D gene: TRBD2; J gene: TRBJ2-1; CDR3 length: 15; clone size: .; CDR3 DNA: TGCGCCAGCAGCTTTCTAGGAGCGGGAGAGGCTGAGCAGTTCTTC; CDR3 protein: CASSFLGAGEAEQFF
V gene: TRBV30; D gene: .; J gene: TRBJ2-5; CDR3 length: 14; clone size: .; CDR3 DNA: TGTGCCTGGAGTGTTGCTGAACGGCCCGAGACCCAGTACTTC; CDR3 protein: CAWSVAERPETQYF
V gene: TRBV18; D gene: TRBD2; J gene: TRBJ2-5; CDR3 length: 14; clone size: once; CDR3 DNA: TGTGCCAGCTCACCAGGGACTATCCAAGAGACCCAGTACTTC; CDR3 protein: CASSPGTIQETQYF
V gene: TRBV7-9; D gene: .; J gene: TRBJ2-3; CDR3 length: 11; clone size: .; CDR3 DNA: TGTGCCAGCAGCTTCACAGATACGCAGTATTTT; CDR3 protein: CASSFTDTQYF
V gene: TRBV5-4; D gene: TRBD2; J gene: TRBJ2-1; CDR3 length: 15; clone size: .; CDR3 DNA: TGTGCCAGCAGCCGGGGGACTAGCGACGGCAATGAGCAGTTCTTC; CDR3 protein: CASSRGTSDGNEQFF
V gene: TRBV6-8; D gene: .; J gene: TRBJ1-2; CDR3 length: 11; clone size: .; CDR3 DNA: TGTGCCAGCTCGGCCAGGGATGGCTACACCTTC; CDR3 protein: CASSARDGYTF
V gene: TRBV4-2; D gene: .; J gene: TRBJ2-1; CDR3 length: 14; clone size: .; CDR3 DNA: TGTGCCAGCAGCCAAGAAAGGGTCGGCAATGAGCAGTTCTTC; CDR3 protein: CASSQERVGNEQFF
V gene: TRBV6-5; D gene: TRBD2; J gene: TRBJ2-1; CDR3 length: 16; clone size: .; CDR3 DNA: TGTGCCAGCAGCTACTTATCTAGCGGGAGGGCCAATGAGCAGTTCTTC; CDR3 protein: CASSYLSSGRANEQFF